The sequence of this T cell receptor (beta chain) was determined in a study of blood T cell repertoires in COVID-19. TCRdb's table, derived via immunoSEQ multiplex PCR, lists solely in-frame clones and lacks some. The table lists some 120,000 clones, roughly 83% of them singletons. Trimming shortened V by 1 base and J by 7 bases, and 16 bases separated the two germline ends. This CDR3 is built from 15 residues. Germline-derived CDR1 and CDR2 are MNHEY and SVGAGI. This clone showed up just a few times. This receptor was taken from a man aged 25-40 years with acute or convalescent COVID-19. The material sequenced was peripheral blood. This sequence joins TRBV6-5 and TRBJ1-2; D remains unclear. CDR3 DNA: TGTGCCAGCAGTTACTACGGGAGTCGGGGAGGTGGCTACACCTTC. It codes for CASSYYGSRGGGYTF.